What follows is one T cell receptor (beta chain) and its context. Recruited during active infection, patients (from Seattle) were subsequently followed longitudinally. This sample is drawn from a study of blood T cell repertoires in COVID-19. Study-wide context: Samples representing acute and convalescent COVID-19 were sourced from the United States, Italy and Spain. Sources were T cells, B-cell-depleted T cells, or PBMCs; the material itself was cDNA or gDNA.

The CDR3 totals 16 residues. Losses at the gene ends were 6 bases for V and 4 bases for J; bases not matched to a gene: 12. Germline values: CDR1 MNHNY, CDR2 SVGAGI (reference sequence). As processed by the authors: Estimates of nucleated cell counts were drawn from the amplification of reference gene primers. The data were produced by immunoSEQ multiplex PCR, yet TCRdb's version contains in-frame clones alone and is incomplete. The V and J calls and the clone size are those of that table, but D and trimming were determined from the DNA. The sample carries about 350,000 clones, approximately 89% recorded once.

The sample consisted of peripheral blood. The source of this sequence is a woman in her fifties or sixties with COVID-19, enrolled during active disease. The chain combines TRBV6-6 with TRBJ1-3; TRBD1 aligns across 7 bases. Here the CDR3 DNA reads TGTGCCAGCAGCGATATTACAGGGGTAGGAGGAAACACCATATATTTT. Translation: CASSDITGVGGNTIYF.